A single T cell receptor (beta chain) is shown here with its context. Its cognate antigen is unknown. This sample was taken from a study of T cells expressing NK-cell markers. Across the whole study: In sorted CD3+CD56+NKG2C+, CD3+CD56+NKG2C- and CD3+CD56-NKG2C+ T cells, TCR beta repertoires were obtained.

Germline V gene sequence: CDR1 SGHRS, CDR2 YFSETQ. The CDR3 has 13 residues. In generating TCR beta cDNA, 5'RACE template switching with UMIs was used. TCRdb re-called the 5' RACE reads; one entry per CDR3 protein, DNA not given. The sample table includes more than 400,000 distinct CDR3 sequences. Study-wide results and caveats: Among CD8+ T cells from roughly six donors, dominant NKG2C+ clonotypes accounted for about 1.0-7.5%. These clonotypes also led the CD3+CD56-NKG2C+ fraction in a handful of donors.

This TCR was sampled from a woman between 18 and 75 years old in good health. The chain combines TRBV5-1 with TRBJ2-2. The sample taken for sequencing was blood T cells: a sorted CD56 or NKG2C T cell subset, CD4+ or CD8+ T cells, or bulk PBMC T cells (not recorded which). CDR3 sequence: CASSVDSTGELFF.